This T cell receptor beta chain is from a study of cytomegalovirus exposure and HLA in healthy donors. 60 Vbeta and 13 Jbeta primers were used in PCR. The data were produced by immunoSEQ multiplex PCR, yet TCRdb's version contains in-frame clones alone and is incomplete. Among about 200,000 clones listed, roughly 79% were seen once. The CDR3 is 15 residues long. The trim removed 5 bases at V and 6 bases at J, leaving 10 bases unmatched. The germline V gene has CDR1 SEHNR and CDR2 FQNEAQ (reference sequence). Input material: PBMCs. This TCR derives from a man between 18 and 29 years old in good health and CMV-seronegative. This rearrangement joins TRBV7-9 to TRBJ1-5; TRBD1 aligns across 7 bases. CDR3 amino acids: CASSTDREKGQPQHF. For the CDR3, the DNA is TGTGCCAGCAGCACAGACAGGGAGAAGGGTCAGCCCCAGCATTTT.